These 24 T cell receptor beta chains were all obtained from the same sample, sequenced in a study of blood T cells in healthy people across ages. Together with a sample-barcoded 5' primer, a J-beta primer mix was included in a second PCR lasting about 7 to 11 cycles. TCRdb reprocessed the 5' RACE reads with MiXCR, giving one entry per CDR3 protein. The sample records about 1.4 million distinct CDR3 sequences, around 59% being singletons. The sample was blood. The receptors come from a man aged 18-30 years in good health.

This rearrangement joins TRBV18 to TRBJ2-7; no firm D call. The CDR3 consists of 13 residues. CDR1 is KGHSH and CDR2 is LQKENI in the germline V gene. Between the trimmed V and J ends, which lost 0 bases and 4 bases, there was a span of 7 bases. The CDR3 DNA follows: TGTGCCAGCTCACCACCTTCCCAGTACGAGCAGTACTTC. Protein sequence: CASSPPSQYEQYF.

The DNA of the CDR3 is TGCAGCGTTGCGGCAGGAGGGAGGGAACAGCCCCAGCATTTT. It translates to CSVAAGGREQPQHF. V usage is TRBV29-1 and J usage is TRBJ1-5, with D hard to call. The V gene's germline CDR1 is SQVTM and CDR2 ANQGSEA. V dropped 4 bases and J dropped 7 bases, with 17 bases sitting between them. This CDR3 spans 14 amino acids.

This chain links TRBV29-1 with TRBJ2-3; no definite D call. The V gene lost 4 bases and the J gene lost 0 bases, with 14 bases spanning the gap. Germline values: CDR1 SQVTM, CDR2 ANQGSEA. This CDR3 region has 15 residues. CDR3 residues: CSVVRSDPSTDTQYF. The CDR3 bases are TGCAGCGTTGTTAGGAGCGACCCTAGCACAGATACGCAGTATTTT.

This clonotype turned up a few times. The chain joins TRBV7-2 to TRBJ2-4; D is possibly TRBD2 (7 bases). Germline lookup yields CDR1 SGHTA and CDR2 FQGNSA. The V end lost 5 bases, the J end lost 9 bases, and 14 bases lay between the germline ends. The CDR3 consists of 13 residues. The CDR3 sequence is CASSGGREGIQYF. CDR3 DNA: TGTGCCAGCAGCGGGGGCAGGGAGGGCATTCAGTACTTC.

The rearrangement joins TRBV10-3 to TRBJ1-1; D possibly corresponds to TRBD1 (5 bases). Germline-derived CDR1 and CDR2 are ENHRY and SYGVKD. The CDR3 has 14 amino acids. V was cut by 2 bases and J by 3 bases, with 10 bases left in between. CDR3 nucleotide sequence: TGTGCCATCAGTGAGCTCCCGGGGGACACTGAAGCTTTCTTT. This codes for CAISELPGDTEAFF.

The chain recombines TRBV20-1 with TRBJ2-7; the match to TRBD1 covers 7 bases. The V gene's germline CDR1 is DFQATT and CDR2 SNEGSKA (reference sequence). The CDR3 runs to 15 residues. V shed 6 bases, J shed 3 bases, and the junction held 14 bases outside the gene matches. The CDR3 sequence: CSAKMNRGFFYEQYF. As DNA, the CDR3 is TGCAGTGCGAAAATGAACAGGGGCTTCTTCTACGAGCAGTACTTC.

The genes are TRBV25-1 and TRBJ2-2; D call uncertain. The germline V and J ends were trimmed by 6 bases and 6 bases, with 8 bases remaining between them. In germline, CDR1 is MGHDK, CDR2 SYGVNS. CDR3 length: 12 residues. CDR3: CASSRLSGELFF. CDR3 bases: TGTGCCAGCAGCCGACTGTCCGGGGAGCTGTTTTTT. The variable domain in full, completed from reference TRBV25-1 and TRBJ2-2, reads EADIYQTPRYLVIGTGKKITLECSQTMGHDKMYWYQQDPGMELHLIHYSYGVNSTEKGDLSSESTVSRIRTEHFPLTLESARPSHTSQYLCASSRLSGELFFGEGSRLTVL.

The V call is TRBV18, the J call TRBJ2-1; D unresolved. V was shortened by 3 bases and J by 9 bases, with 15 bases between the two germline ends. This CDR3 is 14 amino acids long. Germline V CDR1 and CDR2: KGHSH, LQKENI. CDR3 in amino acids: CASSPAGRWSEQFF. CDR3 DNA: TGTGCCAGCTCACCGGCTGGACGCTGGTCTGAGCAGTTCTTC.

J is TRBJ2-2 and V is TRBV5-4; TRBD1 matches at 8 bases. Germline CDR1 is SGHNT and CDR2 is YYREEE (reference sequence). With V trimmed by 4 bases and J by 4 bases, 9 bases remained unmatched. The CDR3 runs 16 residues. The CDR3 spells CASSGQGFSGTGELFF. CDR3 coding DNA: TGTGCCAGCAGCGGACAGGGCTTCTCAGGCACCGGGGAGCTGTTTTTT.

The chain is built from TRBV6-4 and TRBJ2-7; D may be TRBD1 or TRBD2 (5 bases each). This CDR3 has 17 amino acids. Trimming shortened V by 6 bases and J by 5 bases, and 26 bases separated the two germline ends. Germline loops: CDR1 MRHNA, CDR2 SNTAGT. This CDR3 is CASSPGGVVEGWNEQYF. CDR3 nucleotides: TGTGCCAGCAGCCCGGGCGGAGTTGTTGAGGGGTGGAACGAGCAGTACTTC.

The chain employs TRBV20-1 and TRBJ2-4, with D possibly called TRBD1 or TRBD2 (5 bases each). Germline V CDR1 and CDR2: DFQATT, SNEGSKA (reference sequence). The V and J ends lost 5 bases and 0 bases respectively, with 17 bases between them. The CDR3 runs to 16 residues. The CDR3 spells CSAGPRDPLAKNIQYF. The CDR3 DNA follows: TGCAGTGCTGGACCCCGGGACCCACTAGCCAAAAACATTCAGTACTTC.

This chain connects TRBV6-4 to TRBJ1-1; no reliable D call. V lost 0 bases and J 7 bases, leaving 9 bases between the germline ends. The CDR3 consists of 13 residues. Germline V gene lookup returns CDR1 MRHNA and CDR2 SNTAGT. The CDR3 DNA is TGTGCCAGCAGTGACTCAATATGGAGTGAAGCTTTCTTT. It is translated as CASSDSIWSEAFF.

This clonotype occurred a few times. The V gene is TRBV7-9, the J gene TRBJ2-5; D gene unclear. Matching the DNA end better, TRBJ2-7 makes the J call doubtful. The CDR3 has 16 amino acids. Germline V gene data show CDR1 as SEHNR and CDR2 as FQNEAQ (reference sequence). In DNA, the CDR3 is TGTGCCAGCAGTCACACCGCCGGACCCCTATGGGGCGAGCAGTACTTC. This gives the protein CASSHTAGPLWGEQYF.

The CDR3 nucleotides read TGCAGCGTTGAAGGCCAGGGGCCTGCTGAGCAGTTCTTC. Its translation is CSVEGQGPAEQFF. V usage is TRBV29-1 and J usage is TRBJ2-1, with a weak D call TRBD1 (6 bases). The germline V and J ends were trimmed by 1 base and 9 bases, with 13 bases remaining between them. The CDR3 runs to 13 residues. From germline, CDR1 is SQVTM and CDR2 ANQGSEA.

The V call is TRBV20-1, the J call TRBJ2-1; the D gene is possibly TRBD2 (6 bases). Germline V gene data show CDR1 as DFQATT and CDR2 as SNEGSKA (reference sequence). Trimming cost V 3 bases and J 5 bases, with 17 bases left between them. The CDR3 sequence is 15 residues long. CDR3 DNA: TGCAGTGCTAGGGCCGGGAGCAAAGGGAACAATGAGCAGTTCTTC. It codes for CSARAGSKGNNEQFF.

This clonotype came up a few times. The V call is TRBV10-3, the J call TRBJ1-5, with TRBD1 identical over 8 bases. CDR3 length: 12 residues. The V gene's germline CDR1 is ENHRY and CDR2 SYGVKD. DNA of the CDR3: TGTGCTGGAGGACAGGGCGATCAGCCCCAGCATTTT. The encoded protein is CAGGQGDQPQHF.

The chain is built from TRBV20-1 and TRBJ2-7; 8 nucleotides align to TRBD2. This CDR3 has 15 residues. Germline trimming cut 1 base from V and 6 bases from J; bases unmatched to any gene: 11. The germline CDR1 and CDR2 sequences are DFQATT and SNEGSKA (reference sequence). In DNA form, the CDR3 reads TGCAGTGCTAGAGTTACGACTAGCGACTACTGCGAGCAGTACTTC. Protein product: CSARVTTSDYCEQYF.

The CDR3, as DNA: TGTGCCGGGCCCCCTGTGGCGGGGGGCGGCACTGAAGCTTTCTTT. This codes for CAGPPVAGGGTEAFF. This sequence joins TRBV2 and TRBJ1-1; TRBD1 might be the D (6 bases). Trimming shortened V by 11 bases and J by 4 bases, and 23 bases separated the two germline ends. Germline values: CDR1 SNHLY, CDR2 FYNNEI. The CDR3 is made up of 15 amino acids.

The chain has TRBV5-6 and TRBJ2-1, with 14 positions matching TRBD2. The germline gives CDR1 SGHDT, CDR2 YYEEEE. The CDR3 contains 20 residues. Losses at the gene ends were 3 bases for V and 0 bases for J; bases not matched to a gene: 11. The CDR3 sequence is CASSSSGTSGGPSSYNEQFF. The DNA of the CDR3 is TGTGCCAGCAGCTCATCCGGGACTAGCGGGGGACCAAGCTCCTACAATGAGCAGTTCTTC.

The chain uses TRBV29-1 and TRBJ2-5; possibly TRBD1 or TRBD2 for D (5 bases each). V dropped 6 bases and J dropped 2 bases, with 16 bases sitting between them. The CDR3 extends over 14 amino acids. Germline V gene sequence: CDR1 SQVTM, CDR2 ANQGSEA. The CDR3 here is CSVRSGPGQETQYF. The DNA for the CDR3 is TGCAGCGTACGATCGGGGCCGGGGCAAGAGACCCAGTACTTC.

This clonotype turned up a few times. V is TRBV4-3 and J is TRBJ1-1; D is perhaps TRBD1 (5 bases). V was pared by 0 bases and J by 3 bases, with 8 bases between. CDR1 and CDR2 from the germline V gene are LGHNA and YSLEER. The CDR3 length is 14 residues. CDR3 region: CASSQDGGDTEAFF. The DNA for the CDR3 is TGCGCCAGCAGCCAAGATGGAGGGGACACTGAAGCTTTCTTT.

This chain joins TRBV4-1 and TRBJ1-1; the D is unclear. V was shortened by 3 bases and J by 2 bases, with 16 bases between the two germline ends. The germline V gene encodes CDR1 MGHRA and CDR2 YSYEKL. This CDR3 contains 16 residues. Here the CDR3 reads CASSHGQERINTEAFF. Here the CDR3 DNA reads TGCGCCAGCAGCCACGGTCAGGAGAGAATTAACACTGAAGCTTTCTTT.

Only one count was recorded for this clonotype. V is TRBV9 and J is TRBJ1-3; 11 nucleotides line up with TRBD1. The trim removed 5 bases at V and 4 bases at J, leaving 5 bases unmatched. This CDR3 comprises 15 residues. Germline loops: CDR1 SGDLS, CDR2 YYNGEE. The CDR3 is CASRGQGASGNTIYF. CDR3 coding DNA: TGTGCCAGCAGAGGACAGGGGGCGTCGGGAAACACCATATATTTT. The full variable domain, rest sourced from reference TRBV9 and TRBJ1-3, is DSGVTQTPKHLITATGQRVTLRCSPRSGDLSVYWYQQSLDQGLQFLIQYYNGEERAKGNILERFSAQQFPDLHSELNLSSLELGDSALYFCASRGQGASGNTIYFGEGSWLTVV.

This chain uses TRBV28 with TRBJ2-3, with D possibly being TRBD2 (6 bases). The CDR3 totals 14 residues. Trimming shortened V by 7 bases and J by 0 bases, and 11 bases separated the two germline ends. Germline CDR1 and CDR2: MDHEN and SYDVKM. CDR3 amino acids: CASTAGSSTDTQYF. In DNA form, the CDR3 reads TGTGCCAGCACAGCGGGCTCTAGCACAGATACGCAGTATTTT.